This TCR beta chain was observed in a study of vaccination effects on CD4 cells after COVID-19 (dated by TCRdb to between 2021 and 2024). As for the study more broadly: Each participant received two doses of an mRNA SARS-CoV-2 vaccine, either BNT162b2 or mRNA-1273. The study compared SARS-CoV-2 spike-specific CD4+ TCR repertoires before and after mRNA vaccination in COVID-19 convalescent patients and infection-naive vaccine recipients. The full study included around ten COVID-19 convalescent patients and a few SARS-CoV-2-naive healthy vaccine recipients. Cultures from other donors in the study were sequenced with the Oncomine TCR Beta short-read assay on an Illumina iSeq 100. Results and caveats for the whole study, not just this receptor: Only a small number of convalescent patients were included, and no early post-infection timepoints were available, which limited the study. At late post-vaccination timepoints, both infection-induced and vaccine-induced clones showed marked clonal contraction, consistent with waning T cell responses. Among healthy vaccine recipients, nearly all vaccine-induced clones were SARS-CoV-2 mono-reactive, and just 1 of 255 was cross-reactive with common cold coronaviruses.

Clipping removes 5 bases from V and 2 bases from J, with 4 as the unmatched junction base count. The CDR3 covers 14 residues, taking in both the cysteine and the phenylalanine. Of the read, only the CDR3 DNA is kept; its 42 bases are in frame from base 1. The germline V gene specifies KGHDR as CDR1 and SFDVKD as CDR2. The method was the immunoSEQ multiplex PCR assay. TCR beta CDR3 sequencing was performed on DNA from the cultured, isolated CD4+ T cells. The paper's data handling went like this. Non-productive TCR sequences were discarded, and reads were trimmed to the CDR3 region, with only CDR3s of 7 or more amino acids retained. Antigen-specific clonotypes were identified with the MANAFEST web app by comparing expansion in peptide wells against reference cultures. For clones to be considered positive, expansion at FDR<0.05 versus reference and all other wells, an odds ratio above 5, and a frequency above 0.1% in two replicate wells were required. A clonotype was defined as cross-reactive if the clonotype was significantly expanded both in SARS-CoV-2 spike wells and in at least one common cold coronavirus spike condition. CDR3 similarity was assessed by Levenshtein distance using the stringdist R package, and unrooted trees were constructed with ape in R 3.6.1. What TCRdb holds here is the immuneACCESS table cut down to in-frame rearrangements. Part of the clones is not present; checked against another copy, under half of the missing clones reflect an unresolved V gene, and the others are unexplained. The V and J calls and the clone size are those of that table, but D and trimming were determined from the DNA. This sample holds fewer than 55,000 clones; roughly 73% were observed only once. The biggest ten clones account for less than 7.5% of the sample.

In the ViraFEST assay, PBMC were stimulated with viral peptide pools, and antigen-specific CD4+ T cell clonotypes were then identified by expansion using TCR sequencing. After about 10 days of culture, CD4+ T cells were isolated with the EasySep CD4+ T cell isolation kit. Negative nucleocapsid antibody results before and after vaccination confirmed that the healthy vaccine recipients had no prior SARS-CoV-2 infection. Over 1.5 million PBMC per well were cultured with about 9.6 ug/ml peptides in IMDM containing about 5% human AB serum, approximately 9.1 IU/ml IL-2 and gentamicin. On days 3 and 7, half of the culture medium was replaced with fresh IL-2-containing medium. Unless otherwise noted, each peptide stimulation condition was cultured in triplicate wells. Using Ficoll-Paque Plus gradient centrifugation, PBMC were separated from whole blood and then either used fresh or cryopreserved at -140C. The spike proteins of SARS-CoV-2 and of the common cold coronaviruses HCoV-NL63, HCoV-OC43 and HCoV-229E were spanned by overlapping peptide pools. The QIAamp micro DNA kit was used to extract genomic DNA from the cultured CD4+ T cells.

In regard to this clone: The antigen this receptor binds is unknown. Base-call qualities are not available, and no considerably larger clone is one nucleotide away.

In this chain, TRBV24-1 is recombined with TRBJ2-5; 7 central bases correspond to TRBD1. The clonotype was recovered from a human donor who received a COVID-19 vaccine. Sample: CD4+ T cells from PBMCs cultured with HCoV-OC43 spike peptides, taken before COVID-19 vaccination. What the cell subset or site label conveys for this sample: HCoV-OC43 spike overlapping peptide pool stimulation. The DNA sequence is given as TGTGCCACCAGTGGCTGGGGACAGCAAGAGACCCAGTACTTC. Translated, this gives CATSGWGQQETQYF.